One T cell receptor beta chain is described in this entry. The study separated CD4+ cells into CD45RA+ naive and CD45RA-negative memory subsets. This record comes from a study of shared clonotypes between healthy human individuals. V was pared by 4 bases and J by 6 bases, with 4 bases between. The CDR3 is 9 amino acids. CDR1 GTSNPN and CDR2 SVGIG come from the germline V gene (reference sequence). Authors' analysis steps: Sequence data from immunoSEQ were junction-only and lacked quality scores; consequently, filtering differed. Only in-frame clones appear in the TCRdb table, and some are missing; sequencing was by immunoSEQ multiplex PCR. The D gene and trimming were derived from the DNA, and the V and J assignments and clone size from that table. The repertoire consists of approximately 2,300,000 clones, with 85% to 95% occurring once and the leading ten covering approximately 0.41%.

This TCR was recovered from a man aged 18 to 29 in good health. Some clones in this sample may be carry-over from other donors' samples. Input material: naive CD4+ T cells from PBMCs. The subset was: CD45RA+ positively selected. The chain uses TRBV30 and TRBJ2-7; no definite D call. The CDR3 sequence: CAWKVEQYF. The CDR3 DNA reads as TGTGCCTGGAAGGTCGAGCAGTACTTC.